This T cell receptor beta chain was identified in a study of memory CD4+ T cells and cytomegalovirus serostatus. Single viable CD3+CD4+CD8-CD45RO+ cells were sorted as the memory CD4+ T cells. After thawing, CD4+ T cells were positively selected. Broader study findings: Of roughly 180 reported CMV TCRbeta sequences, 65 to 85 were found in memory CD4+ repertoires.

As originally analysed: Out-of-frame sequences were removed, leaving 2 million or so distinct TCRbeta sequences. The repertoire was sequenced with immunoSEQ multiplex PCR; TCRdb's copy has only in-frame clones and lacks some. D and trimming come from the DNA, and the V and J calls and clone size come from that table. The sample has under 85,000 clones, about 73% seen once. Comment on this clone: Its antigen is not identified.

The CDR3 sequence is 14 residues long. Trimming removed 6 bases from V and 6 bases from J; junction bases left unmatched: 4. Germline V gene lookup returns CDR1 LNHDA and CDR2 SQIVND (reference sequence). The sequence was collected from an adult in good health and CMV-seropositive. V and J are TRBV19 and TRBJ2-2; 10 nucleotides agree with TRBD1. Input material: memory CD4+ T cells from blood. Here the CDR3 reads CASRGTGVAGELFF. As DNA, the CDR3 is TGTGCCAGTAGGGGGACAGGGGTGGCCGGGGAGCTGTTTTTT.